This TCR beta chain was sequenced in a study of blood T cell repertoires in COVID-19. Generated by immunoSEQ multiplex PCR, the TCRdb table keeps only in-frame clones and is missing some. The sample lists 60,000 to 80,000 clones, 70% to 90% occurring once. Trimming took 1 base from V and 8 from J, leaving 13 bases between them. This CDR3 comprises 15 residues. Germline CDR1 reads SGHRS; CDR2 reads YFSETQ. The receptor's source is a woman between 65 and 79 years old with acute or convalescent COVID-19. The chain uses TRBV5-1 and TRBJ1-6; no firm D call. Sequencing was carried out using peripheral blood. CDR3 in DNA: TGCGCCAGCAGCTTGTTGGCAGGTAACGATTCACCCCTCCACTTT. Encoded protein: CASSLLAGNDSPLHF.